This T cell receptor (beta chain) came from a study of PD-L1 blockade in urothelial cancer (dated by TCRdb to the late 2010s). Concerning the study at large: Every patient began therapy at some point between 2013 and 2015 and was given atezolizumab 1,200 mg intravenously every 3 weeks. Blood samples were analyzed 3 weeks after the start of treatment (second dose) and 6 weeks after the start of treatment. Durable clinical benefit was defined as progression-free survival longer than 6 months, and TCR features were also tested against progression-free and overall survival. About nine tenths of the roughly 29 patients were identified as males with urothelial cancer of bladder origin, and a prior smoking history was reported by 18 of 29 patients. Somatic, immune and clinical correlates of response to PD-L1 blockade with atezolizumab in urothelial cancer were the focus of an exploratory multi-omic analysis. Eight to ten patients achieved durable clinical benefit and 20 did not. Blood samples yielded a median of approximately 150,000 T cells and more than 80,000 unique TCRs, with median clonality 0.080. TCR sequencing covered pretreatment tumor samples and matched, serially collected peripheral blood taken before and after atezolizumab treatment. In the same patients who had TCR sequencing, pretreatment tumors also underwent whole exome sequencing and RNA sequencing. An ECOG performance status of 0 or 1 was recorded for the patients, and 0 to 3 prior chemotherapy regimens had been received by the patients. Around 30 patients had pretreatment blood TCR-seq, some 25 had at least one posttreatment blood collection, and some 25 had tumor TCR-seq.

To estimate absolute template abundance from read counts, synthetic TCR analog templates were spiked into each PCR. The immunoSEQ assay was used to amplify TCRbeta CDR3 regions from genomic DNA with bias-controlled V and J gene primers. Rearranged TCRbeta segments were sequenced at approximately 20X coverage. The authors processed their data as follows. Clustering was used to correct sequencing errors, and CDR3s were annotated against IMGT to assign V, D and J genes. Downstream analyses used only productive TCRbeta rearrangements, leaving out any out-of-frame or stop-codon sequences. Clonality was calculated as one minus the Shannon entropy normalized by the log of the number of unique productive sequences. Fisher's exact test with Benjamini-Hochberg correction, at a threshold of adjusted p below 0.01, was used to find clones that differed between time points or between blood and tumor. TCRdb's version of the immuneACCESS table is confined to in-frame rearrangements and falls short of the full clone set. An unresolved V gene accounts for under half of the shortfall where checked; the remainder is of unknown origin. That table gives V, J and clone size, and the DNA gave D and trimming. The sample data list tens of thousands of clones, and approximately 86% of these were observed just once. Approximately 6% of the sample is in the top ten clones.

What the authors observed across the whole study: Small sample size (n ≈ 30) and many exploratory analyses mean the results are intended to be hypothesis-generating. Improved progression-free and overall survival was found to be associated with pretreatment peripheral blood TCR clonality below the median. At 3 weeks after the start of treatment, tumor-associated TCR clones in peripheral blood had expanded more in patients with durable benefit (n of about 22, p = 0.022).

The cohort comprised 25 to 30 patients with locally advanced or metastatic urothelial carcinoma treated at Memorial Sloan Kettering on a trial protocol. Peripheral blood mononuclear cells were collected pretreatment and during treatment, with between 1 and 8 total time points obtained per patient. The Qiagen DNeasy Blood extraction kit was used to purify genomic DNA from total PBMCs and tumor samples. PBMCs were collected pretreatment and during treatment, and were isolated and stored as previously described. From the cysteine up to the phenylalanine, the CDR3 has a length of 14 residues. The retained sequence is limited to the CDR3, 42 bases, with the frame set at the first base. V gives up 7 bases and J gives up 3 bases, and the segment between their germline ends measures 15 bases. The germline V gene (reference sequence) supplies CDR1 MNHNY and CDR2 SVGAGI. To note about this clone: What this receptor recognizes is not known. There are no base qualities to consult, and no much larger clone falls within one base.

The material was PBMCs, obtained around atezolizumab (anti-PD-L1) treatment. Recombination joined TRBV6-6 with TRBJ2-5; TRBD1 is a possible D gene, resting on 6 matching bases. The sequence was collected from a woman aged 70 to 79 with urothelial cancer. This receptor carries the CDR3 CASTSDSAEETQYF. The nucleotide sequence is TGTGCCAGCACCTCGGACAGCGCGGAAGAGACCCAGTACTTC.